This entry lists 32 T cell receptor beta chains sequenced from one sample in a study of cytomegalovirus exposure and HLA in healthy donors. The PCR contained 60 Vbeta and 13 Jbeta primers. The assay was immunoSEQ multiplex PCR, and TCRdb's table has in-frame clones only and misses some. Its listing shows 100,000 to 150,000 clones. The material sequenced was PBMCs. The receptors were gathered from a man aged 30-40 years in good health and CMV-seronegative.

V is TRBV10-3 and J is TRBJ2-3, with 10 bases fitting TRBD2. J gave up 2 bases and V 4 bases, and 6 bases lay outside the gene matches. Germline V gives CDR1 ENHRY, CDR2 SYGVKD. This CDR3 is built from 16 residues. CDR3 sequence (DNA): TGTGCCATCAGTGGTATACTAGCGGGATACACAGATACGCAGTATTTT. It specifies CAISGILAGYTDTQYF.

The chain carries TRBV9 and TRBJ2-1; 11 bases line up with TRBD2. The germline CDR1 and CDR2 sequences are SGDLS and YYNGEE. The CDR3 runs 16 residues. Trimming cost V 4 bases and J 5 bases; bases outside gene matches: 8. The CDR3 sequence: CASSPRGLADDNEQFF. The CDR3 nucleotides are TGTGCCAGCAGCCCCAGGGGACTAGCGGACGACAATGAGCAGTTCTTC.

The rearrangement links TRBV30 to TRBJ1-5; TRBD1 might be the D (5 bases). Germline CDR1 is GTSNPN and CDR2 is SVGIG (reference sequence). The CDR3 extends over 20 amino acids. V was cut by 2 bases and J by 0 bases, with 26 bases left in between. CDR3 in amino acids: CAWSFPLSRRGPPSNQPQHF. CDR3 bases: TGTGCCTGGAGTTTCCCCCTTAGCAGGCGGGGACCACCTAGCAATCAGCCCCAGCATTTT.

The rearrangement joins TRBV7-2 to TRBJ2-5, with a tentative D call TRBD2 (7 bases). Trimming shortened V by 3 bases and J by 2 bases, and 19 bases separated the two germline ends. The germline gives CDR1 SGHTA, CDR2 FQGNSA. The CDR3 covers 17 residues. The CDR3 protein is CASSLGGAGTTQETQYF. The CDR3 nucleotides are TGTGCCAGCAGCTTGGGGGGGGCGGGCACTACTCAAGAGACCCAGTACTTC.

This chain uses TRBV18 with TRBJ2-7; D remains ambiguous. The CDR3 loop spans 15 amino acids. CDR1 KGHSH and CDR2 LQKENI come from the germline V gene. Trimming removed 3 bases from V and 0 bases from J, with 12 bases in between. The DNA for the CDR3 is TGTGCCAGCTCACCTCCGACAAGATCCTCCTACGAGCAGTACTTC. It yields the protein CASSPPTRSSYEQYF.

The DNA for the CDR3 is TGTGCCAGCAGTCCGGGACAGCAAGAAGCTTTCTTT. Protein product: CASSPGQQEAFF. The chain employs TRBV6-5 and TRBJ1-1, with TRBD1 identical over 7 bases. Germline V gene lookup returns CDR1 MNHEY and CDR2 SVGAGI. The J segment lost 8 bases and the V segment lost 5 bases, leaving 5 bases of the junction unmatched. The CDR3 sequence is 12 residues long.

This sequence joins TRBV5-1 and TRBJ1-1; 7 bases are shared with TRBD1. The CDR3 sequence is 15 residues long. Germline loops: CDR1 SGHRS, CDR2 YFSETQ. The V segment lost 0 bases and the J segment 3 bases; nucleotides outside the gene matches: 5. This CDR3 is CASSLAGQGDTEAFF. DNA of the CDR3: TGCGCCAGCAGCTTGGCCGGGCAGGGGGACACTGAAGCTTTCTTT.

The V call is TRBV15, the J call TRBJ2-1; the match to TRBD1 covers 10 bases. The ends lost 4 bases at V and 7 bases at J; junction bases unmatched: 4. Germline loops: CDR1 LNHNV, CDR2 YYDKDF (reference sequence). The CDR3 is 14 amino acids. DNA for the CDR3: TGTGCCACCAGCACCAGGGACAGGGGAAATGAGCAGTTCTTC. Translated, it gives CATSTRDRGNEQFF.

V usage is TRBV10-3 and J usage is TRBJ1-4; D is possibly TRBD1 (6 bases). The CDR3 length is 14 residues. Germline lookup yields CDR1 ENHRY and CDR2 SYGVKD. Between the trimmed V and J ends, which lost 2 bases and 5 bases, there was a span of 9 bases. CDR3 region: CAISEKGENEKLFF. As DNA, the CDR3 is TGTGCCATCAGTGAGAAGGGGGAAAATGAAAAACTGTTTTTT.

The chain employs TRBV7-9 and TRBJ2-2, with TRBD1 matching 7 bases. The CDR3 totals 15 residues. V lost 5 bases to trimming and J lost 6 bases; unmatched junction nucleotides: 9. Germline values: CDR1 SEHNR, CDR2 FQNEAQ (reference sequence). In DNA form, the CDR3 reads TGTGCCAGCAGCCAAACAGGGACAGTAGCCGGGGAGCTGTTTTTT. Translated: CASSQTGTVAGELFF.

V usage is TRBV6-1 and J usage is TRBJ1-2; D not certain. Per the germline V gene, CDR1 is MNHNS and CDR2 is SASEGT. The ends were cut back, 6 bases at V and 1 base at J, with 9 bases in the middle. The CDR3 extends over 13 amino acids. The CDR3 reads CASRLGGNYGYTF. CDR3 in DNA: TGTGCCAGCAGGCTTGGAGGTAACTATGGCTACACCTTC.

The chain joins TRBV30 to TRBJ1-2; no reliable D call. The CDR3 totals 13 residues. Per germline, CDR1 GTSNPN and CDR2 SVGIG (reference sequence). The V gene lost 4 bases and the J gene lost 0 bases, with 9 bases spanning the gap. In DNA, the CDR3 is TGTGCCTGGACTGCAGTTACTAACTATGGCTACACCTTC. Residues: CAWTAVTNYGYTF.

The genes are TRBV19 and TRBJ1-1; D gene unclear. This CDR3 is built from 16 residues. With 1 base removed from V and 6 bases from J, the gap between germline ends came to 18 bases. Germline assignment: CDR1 LNHDA and CDR2 SQIVND (reference sequence). DNA of the CDR3: TGTGCCAGTAGTATAGCGGTTGGCAGAGGAATACCTGAAGCTTTCTTT. Translated: CASSIAVGRGIPEAFF.

The chain combines TRBV28 with TRBJ1-2; D is unresolved. Between the trimmed V and J ends, which lost 8 bases and 4 bases, there was a span of 11 bases. This CDR3 has 12 amino acids. Germline lookup yields CDR1 MDHEN and CDR2 SYDVKM. The CDR3 here is CASLKEIYGYTF. DNA for the CDR3: TGTGCCAGCCTTAAGGAGATCTATGGCTACACCTTC.

The gene calls are TRBV2 and TRBJ2-1; 11 bases map to TRBD2. Germline V gives CDR1 SNHLY, CDR2 FYNNEI. The CDR3 consists of 15 residues. V lost 8 bases, J lost 2 bases, and 5 bases stayed unmatched. The CDR3 DNA reads TGTGCCAGCCAGCTGACTAGCGGGACCTACAATGAGCAGTTCTTC. It encodes CASQLTSGTYNEQFF.

V usage is TRBV5-4 and J usage is TRBJ2-5, with TRBD1 matching over 11 bases. Germline V gene sequence: CDR1 SGHNT, CDR2 YYREEE (reference sequence). The CDR3 length is 15 residues. After removal of 4 bases from V and 2 bases from J, the junction contained 4 bases not matched to a gene. This chain's CDR3 is CASSLDRGHQETQYF. In nucleotides, the CDR3 is TGTGCCAGCAGCCTGGACAGGGGGCATCAAGAGACCCAGTACTTC.

The J gene is TRBJ2-1, the V gene TRBV14; TRBD2 matches 11 bases. Trimming took 5 bases from V and 0 from J; bases not matched to a gene: 3. CDR1 and CDR2 from the germline V gene are SGHDN and FVKESK. The CDR3 is 16 residues long. CDR3 in amino acids: CASSLLAGDSYNEQFF. DNA of the CDR3: TGTGCCAGCAGCTTACTAGCGGGAGACTCCTACAATGAGCAGTTCTTC.

CDR3 sequence reads: CASTLSPWTSESTDTQYF. CDR3 nucleotides: TGTGCCAGCACTTTATCTCCCTGGACTAGCGAAAGCACAGATACGCAGTATTTT. V is TRBV11-2 and J is TRBJ2-3; TRBD2 aligns across 9 bases. The CDR3 totals 18 residues. V lost 7 bases and J lost 0; bases outside the gene matches: 14. Germline CDR1 and CDR2: SGHAT and FQNNGV.

The V and J genes are TRBV9 and TRBJ2-3; TRBD2 matches at 10 bases. The ends lost 3 bases at V and 3 bases at J; junction bases unmatched: 7. Germline lookup yields CDR1 SGDLS and CDR2 YYNGEE. The CDR3 extends over 16 amino acids. CDR3: CASSAEGTSETDTQYF. The CDR3 DNA reads TGTGCCAGCAGCGCGGAGGGGACTAGCGAAACAGATACGCAGTATTTT.

The chain combines TRBV9 with TRBJ2-2; tentatively, D is TRBD1 (6 bases). From germline, CDR1 is SGDLS and CDR2 YYNGEE. The CDR3 contains 15 residues. With 2 bases removed from V and 4 bases from J, the gap between germline ends came to 12 bases. The CDR3 protein is CASSVQGIPTGELFF. In nucleotides, the CDR3 is TGTGCCAGCAGCGTCCAGGGGATACCCACCGGGGAGCTGTTTTTT. Filled out from reference TRBV9 and TRBJ2-2, the complete variable domain reads DSGVTQTPKHLITATGQRVTLRCSPRSGDLSVYWYQQSLDQGLQFLIQYYNGEERAKGNILERFSAQQFPDLHSELNLSSLELGDSALYFCASSVQGIPTGELFFGEGSRLTVL.

Note on this clone: The same CDR3 is also encoded by other DNA sequences in this sample. This sequence joins TRBV5-1 and TRBJ2-3; 9 bases align to TRBD2. Germline CDR1 and CDR2: SGHRS and YFSETQ. V gave up 0 bases and J gave up 3 bases; unmatched junction bases: 8. This CDR3 contains 17 residues. The CDR3 coding sequence is TGCGCCAGCAGCTTGGACCCCGCGGGGGGGCCGACAGATACGCAGTATTTT. Translating it yields CASSLDPAGGPTDTQYF.

J is TRBJ2-7 and V is TRBV5-6; a possible D gene is TRBD2 (6 bases). CDR3 length equals 15 residues. CDR1 and CDR2 (germline): SGHDT, YYEEEE. The V gene lost 0 bases and the J gene lost 6 bases, with 16 bases spanning the gap. CDR3 nucleotides: TGTGCCAGCAGCTTGGTTGCTAGCGCTTCGCGCGAGCAGTACTTC. Protein: CASSLVASASREQYF. Supplemented by reference TRBV5-6 and TRBJ2-7, the full variable domain reads DAGVTQSPTHLIKTRGQQVTLRCSPKSGHDTVSWYQQALGQGPQFIFQYYEEEERQRGNFPDRFSGHQFPNYSSELNVNALLLGDSALYLCASSLVASASREQYFGPGTRLTVT.

The chain carries TRBV6-1 and TRBJ1-6; no definite D call. The germline V gene has CDR1 MNHNS and CDR2 SASEGT. Trimming took 0 bases from V and 0 from J, leaving 9 bases between them. The CDR3 runs to 17 residues. The CDR3 loop reads CASSEAGVSSYNSPLHF. CDR3 nucleotide sequence: TGTGCCAGCAGTGAAGCGGGAGTCAGCTCCTATAATTCACCCCTCCACTTT.

V gene TRBV9 combines with J gene TRBJ2-2; perhaps TRBD2 as D (5 bases). Germline values: CDR1 SGDLS, CDR2 YYNGEE. This CDR3 region has 17 residues. V was shortened by 0 bases and J by 3 bases, with 15 bases between the two germline ends. The CDR3 protein is CASSVVGGLRDTGELFF. CDR3 DNA sequence: TGTGCCAGCAGCGTAGTAGGCGGCCTGAGGGACACCGGGGAGCTGTTTTTT.

This rearrangement joins TRBV5-1 to TRBJ1-2; D is perhaps TRBD1 (6 bases). Per the germline V gene, CDR1 is SGHRS and CDR2 is YFSETQ. CDR3 length: 13 residues. Trimming removed 2 bases from V and 6 bases from J, with 11 bases in between. The CDR3 DNA reads TGCGCCAGCAGCTTAAGGACAGAGGATGGCTACACCTTC. Translation gives CASSLRTEDGYTF.

The V and J genes are TRBV30 and TRBJ2-3; D gene ambiguous. Between the trimmed V and J ends, which lost 8 bases and 1 base, there was a span of 13 bases. Germline loops: CDR1 GTSNPN, CDR2 SVGIG (reference sequence). The length of the CDR3 is 13 residues. CDR3 in DNA: TGTGCCAGCAGCGTCACGGGCACAGATACGCAGTATTTT. Translation gives CASSVTGTDTQYF.

V usage is TRBV29-1 and J usage is TRBJ2-1, with 13 bases identical to TRBD2. The CDR3 length is 15 residues. With 7 bases clipped from V and 7 bases from J, the junction kept 10 bases outside the gene matches. Germline V gene sequence: CDR1 SQVTM, CDR2 ANQGSEA. This chain's CDR3 is CSAKTSGREENEQFF. The DNA for the CDR3 is TGCAGCGCCAAAACTAGCGGGAGGGAGGAAAATGAGCAGTTCTTC.

The V call is TRBV30, the J call TRBJ2-7; 9 positions match TRBD1. This CDR3 has 14 amino acids. The ends lost 8 bases at V and 6 bases at J; junction bases unmatched: 14. Germline lookup yields CDR1 GTSNPN and CDR2 SVGIG (reference sequence). Here the CDR3 DNA reads TGTGCCGGGACGCCGGGACAGGGAATTTCCGAGCAGTACTTC. Translated, it gives CAGTPGQGISEQYF.

This chain uses TRBV10-3 with TRBJ1-2; the D is unclear. Germline V gene lookup returns CDR1 ENHRY and CDR2 SYGVKD. The CDR3 totals 13 residues. Deletions cut 3 bases from V and 3 bases from J, with 8 bases between. The CDR3 protein is CAISEGRDYGYTF. In nucleotides, the CDR3 is TGTGCCATCAGTGAAGGGAGAGACTATGGCTACACCTTC.

The V and J genes are TRBV10-3 and TRBJ2-7; the match to TRBD1 covers 11 bases. V lost 11 bases and J lost 1; bases outside the gene matches: 10. The CDR3 runs to 15 residues. The germline V gene has CDR1 ENHRY and CDR2 SYGVKD. Here the CDR3 reads CAAGSGTGGSYEQYF. CDR3 sequence (DNA): TGTGCCGCGGGTTCCGGGACAGGGGGTTCCTACGAGCAGTACTTC.

The J gene is TRBJ2-3, the V gene TRBV6-1; 9 bases map to TRBD2. In germline, CDR1 is MNHNS, CDR2 SASEGT. This CDR3 is 16 amino acids long. Germline trimming cut 3 bases from V and 5 bases from J; bases unmatched to any gene: 9. CDR3 bases: TGTGCCAGCAGTGAGAGGCGGGAGGGCCATAGAGATACGCAGTATTTT. Its protein product is CASSERREGHRDTQYF.

The chain employs TRBV5-1 and TRBJ1-2; no firm D call. The CDR3 consists of 14 residues. CDR1 and CDR2 from the germline V gene are SGHRS and YFSETQ. V was shortened by 0 bases and J by 2 bases, with 8 bases between the two germline ends. CDR3 DNA sequence: TGCGCCAGCAGCTTGGCCATGGCCAACTATGGCTACACCTTC. It codes for CASSLAMANYGYTF.